This entry describes one T cell receptor (beta chain). The antigen is not known. This sample was taken from a study of cytomegalovirus exposure and HLA in healthy donors. Background on the study: Roughly 179 million T cells yielded approximately 100 million unique TCR beta sequences, as an earlier analysis found. Study-wide findings and caveats: Donors belonging to an Asian-associated ancestry cluster reportedly showed fewer N-insertions in productive TCRs than the approximately 700-donor mean, according to what a later analysis found. Reports state that TCR beta sequences accurately predicted most subjects' HLA-A and HLA-B alleles. In vitro work confirmed that a few CMV-associated chains recognize CMV antigens.

Trimming removed 3 bases at V and 3 bases at J, with 14 bases between. CDR1 and CDR2 from the germline V gene are SGHVS and FQNEAQ. The CDR3 has 16 residues. The PCR had 60 Vbeta and 13 Jbeta primers. Sequencing used immunoSEQ multiplex PCR; TCRdb keeps in-frame clones, though not all of them. The sample consists of tens of thousands of clones, 75% to 90% of them appearing once. The rearrangement uses TRBV7-8 and TRBJ2-2, with no clear D. This sequence was found in a woman aged 40 to 49 in good health and CMV-seronegative. Sequenced sample: PBMCs. The CDR3 loop is CASSFQVVRDTGELFF. The CDR3 DNA reads TGTGCCAGCAGCTTTCAGGTAGTACGTGACACCGGGGAGCTGTTTTTT.